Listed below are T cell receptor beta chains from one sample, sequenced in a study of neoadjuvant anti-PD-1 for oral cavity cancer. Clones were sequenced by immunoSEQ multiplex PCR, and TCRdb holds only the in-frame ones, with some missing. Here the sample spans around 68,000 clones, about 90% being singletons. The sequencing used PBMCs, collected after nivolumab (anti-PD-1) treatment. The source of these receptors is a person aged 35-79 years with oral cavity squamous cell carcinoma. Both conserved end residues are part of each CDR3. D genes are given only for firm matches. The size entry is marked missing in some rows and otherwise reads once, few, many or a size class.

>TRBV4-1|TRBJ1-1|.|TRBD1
CASSSTGTVYTEAFF
TGCGCCAGCAGCTCAACCGGGACAGTTTACACTGAAGCTTTCTTT
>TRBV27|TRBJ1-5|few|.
CASAPGDNRGDQPQHF
TGTGCCAGCGCCCCCGGGGACAACCGGGGCGATCAGCCCCAGCATTTT
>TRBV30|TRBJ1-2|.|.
CAWAPQTVYYGYTF
TGTGCCTGGGCCCCCCAGACAGTATACTATGGCTACACCTTC
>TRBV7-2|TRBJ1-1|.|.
CASSPQLGAEAFF
TGTGCCAGCAGCCCACAATTGGGGGCTGAAGCTTTCTTT
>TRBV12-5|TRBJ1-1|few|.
CASFGVGNTEAFF
TGTGCTAGTTTTGGAGTAGGGAACACTGAAGCTTTCTTT
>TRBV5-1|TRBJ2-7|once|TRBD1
CASSADRAPSYEQYF
TGCGCCAGCAGCGCCGACAGGGCCCCCTCTTACGAGCAGTACTTC
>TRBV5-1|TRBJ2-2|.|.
CASSLGQPLPNTGELFF
TGCGCCAGCAGCTTGGGACAGCCACTTCCGAACACCGGGGAGCTGTTTTTT
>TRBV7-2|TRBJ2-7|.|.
CASTGGGRRQPLNYEQYF
TGTGCCAGCACTGGGGGGGGCCGCAGACAGCCGCTAAATTACGAGCAGTACTTC
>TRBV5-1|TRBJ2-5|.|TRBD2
CASSVTSAQYQETQYF
TGCGCCAGCAGCGTCACTAGCGCCCAGTACCAAGAGACCCAGTACTTC
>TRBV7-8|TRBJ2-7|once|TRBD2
CASSHGAGGGQSSYEQYF
TGTGCCAGCAGCCACGGGGCGGGAGGGGGGCAGAGCTCCTACGAGCAGTACTTC
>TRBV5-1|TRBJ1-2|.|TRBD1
CASSLQGANGYTF
TGCGCCAGCAGCTTACAGGGGGCGAATGGCTACACCTTC
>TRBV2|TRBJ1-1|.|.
CASSIMNTEAFF
TGTGCCAGCAGTATCATGAACACTGAAGCTTTCTTT
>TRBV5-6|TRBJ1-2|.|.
CASSLAGKGPGYGYTF
TGTGCCAGCAGCTTGGCCGGAAAGGGGCCCGGTTATGGCTACACCTTC
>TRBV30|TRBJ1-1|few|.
CAWSVFINMNTEAFF
TGTGCCTGGAGTGTATTCATAAACATGAACACTGAAGCTTTCTTT
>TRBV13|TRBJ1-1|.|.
CASSFMVGVGNTEAFF
TGTGCCAGCAGCTTCATGGTCGGGGTAGGGAACACTGAAGCTTTCTTT
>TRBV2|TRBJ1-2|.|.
CASSEQALYGYTF
TGTGCCAGCAGTGAACAGGCGCTCTATGGCTACACCTTC
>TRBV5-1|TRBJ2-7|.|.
CASSYFDSGADTQYF
TGCGCCAGCAGCTATTTCGACTCCGGGGCCGATACCCAGTACTTC
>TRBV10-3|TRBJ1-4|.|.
CAISEEAGLNEKLFF
TGTGCCATTTCGGAAGAGGCAGGACTAAATGAAAAACTGTTTTTT
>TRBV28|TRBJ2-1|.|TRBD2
CASRGLAGGWHNEQFF
TGTGCCAGCAGGGGACTAGCGGGAGGGTGGCACAATGAGCAGTTCTTC
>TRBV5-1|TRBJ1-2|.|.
CASSFQGEDYGYTF
TGCGCCAGCAGCTTCCAGGGTGAGGACTATGGCTACACCTTC
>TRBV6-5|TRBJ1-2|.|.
CASGSNYGYTF
TGTGCCAGCGGGTCTAACTATGGCTACACCTTC
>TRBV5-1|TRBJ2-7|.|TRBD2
CASSLGLAGGYEQYF
TGCGCCAGCAGCCTCGGACTAGCGGGGGGATACGAGCAGTACTTC
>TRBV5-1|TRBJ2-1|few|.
CASSLDGGDLSYNEQFF
TGCGCCAGCAGCTTGGATGGCGGGGATCTCTCCTACAATGAGCAGTTCTTC
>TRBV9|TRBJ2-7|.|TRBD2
CASSVSGGSYEQYF
TGTGCCAGCAGCGTTAGCGGGGGCTCCTACGAGCAGTACTTC
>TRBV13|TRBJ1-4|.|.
CASSLGDRQIAKLFF
TGTGCCAGCAGCTTAGGGGACAGACAAATAGCAAAACTGTTTTTT
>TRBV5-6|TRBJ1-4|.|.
CASSLGVEKLFF
TGTGCCAGCAGTCTAGGGGTTGAAAAACTGTTTTTT
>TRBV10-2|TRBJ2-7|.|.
CASSDGGSSYEQYF
TGCGCCAGCAGTGATGGAGGGAGCTCCTACGAGCAGTACTTC
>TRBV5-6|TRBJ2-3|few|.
CASSLATDTQYF
TGTGCCAGCAGCTTAGCAACAGATACGCAGTATTTT
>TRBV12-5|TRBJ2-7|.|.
CASGLVTGWRDYEQYF
TGTGCTAGTGGTTTGGTGACAGGGTGGAGGGACTACGAGCAGTACTTC
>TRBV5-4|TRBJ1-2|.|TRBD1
CASSLNRGTYGYTF
TGTGCCAGCAGCTTGAACAGGGGTACCTATGGCTACACCTTC
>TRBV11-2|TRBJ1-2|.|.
CASKATNYGYTF
TGTGCCAGCAAGGCGACTAACTATGGCTACACCTTC
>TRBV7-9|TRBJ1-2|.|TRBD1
CASSGTGNYGYTF
TGTGCCAGCAGCGGGACAGGAAACTATGGCTACACCTTC
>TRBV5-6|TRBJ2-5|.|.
CASSRLTGQETQYF
TGTGCCAGCAGCCGATTGACAGGTCAAGAGACCCAGTACTTC
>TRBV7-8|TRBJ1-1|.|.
CASSTDMAYTEAFF
TGTGCCAGCAGCACCGACATGGCGTACACTGAAGCTTTCTTT
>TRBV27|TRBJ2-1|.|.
CASSLRDGYNEQFF
TGTGCCAGCAGTTTACGGGACGGATACAATGAGCAGTTCTTC
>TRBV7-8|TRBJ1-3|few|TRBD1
CASSYRGSGNTIYF
TGTGCCAGCAGCTACAGGGGGTCTGGAAACACCATATATTTT
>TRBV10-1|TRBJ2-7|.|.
CASSETTGPYEQYF
TGCGCCAGCAGTGAGACGACAGGCCCTTACGAGCAGTACTTC
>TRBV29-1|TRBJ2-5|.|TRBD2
CSVAGLAEETQYF
TGCAGCGTTGCGGGACTAGCGGAAGAGACCCAGTACTTC
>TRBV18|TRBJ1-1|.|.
CASSPPSVSTEAFF
TGTGCCAGCTCACCACCGTCGGTGAGCACTGAAGCTTTCTTT
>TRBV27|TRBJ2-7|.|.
CASTRGGGGTYEQYF
TGTGCCAGCACTCGTGGGGGTGGGGGTACCTACGAGCAGTACTTC
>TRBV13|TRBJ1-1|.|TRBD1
CASSSQDRADPAAFF
TGTGCCAGCAGCTCACAAGACAGGGCTGATCCCGCAGCTTTCTTT
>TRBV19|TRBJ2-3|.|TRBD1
CASSIFPGQGARDTQYF
TGTGCCAGTAGTATATTCCCGGGACAGGGGGCGAGGGATACGCAGTATTTT
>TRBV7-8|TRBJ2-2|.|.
CASSFPPQLTDTGELFF
TGTGCCAGCAGCTTCCCCCCACAGCTGACGGACACCGGGGAGCTGTTTTTT
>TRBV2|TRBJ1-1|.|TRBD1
CASSPVGTGYSEAFF
TGTGCCAGCAGCCCAGTAGGGACAGGCTACTCTGAAGCTTTCTTT